This TCR beta chain is drawn from a study of blood T cells in healthy people across ages. Broader study findings: While age rose, TCR beta diversity per million T cells dropped in a roughly linear way. PBMCs left unsorted prevented a conclusive naive versus antigen-experienced comparison.

Primers used in a second PCR of roughly 6 to 12 cycles were a sample-barcoded 5' primer and a J-beta primer mix. Unique molecular identifiers of 12 random nucleotides labeled each cDNA. MiXCR was run by TCRdb on the 5' RACE reads, yielding one entry per CDR3 protein. Here the sample spans fewer than 1,200,000 distinct CDR3 sequences, around 27% being singletons. This clonotype was recorded a few times. The antigen remains undetermined. This CDR3 is built from 12 residues. V was clipped by 4 bases and J by 1 base, with 8 bases between them. The V gene's germline CDR1 is SQVTM and CDR2 ANQGSEA. Separately, the same data were catalogued under a study of T cells of mothers and their children.

Specimen: blood. V usage is TRBV29-1 and J usage is TRBJ2-7; D gene unclear. The sequence was collected from a girl aged 2 to 10 in good health. The CDR3 loop is CSVVDGSYEQYF. The CDR3 DNA reads as TGCAGCGTTGTAGACGGATCCTACGAGCAGTACTTC.